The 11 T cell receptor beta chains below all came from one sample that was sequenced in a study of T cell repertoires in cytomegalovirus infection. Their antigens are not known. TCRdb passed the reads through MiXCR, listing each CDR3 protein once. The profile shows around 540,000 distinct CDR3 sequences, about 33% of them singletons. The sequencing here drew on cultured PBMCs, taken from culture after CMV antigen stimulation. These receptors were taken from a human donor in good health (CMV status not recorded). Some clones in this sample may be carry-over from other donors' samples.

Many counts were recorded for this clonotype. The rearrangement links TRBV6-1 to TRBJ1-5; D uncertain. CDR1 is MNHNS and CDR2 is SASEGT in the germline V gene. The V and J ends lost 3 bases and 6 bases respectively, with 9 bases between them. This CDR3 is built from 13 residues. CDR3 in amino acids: CASSERVSQPQHF. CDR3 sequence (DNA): TGTGCCAGCAGTGAGAGGGTGAGTCAGCCCCAGCATTTT.

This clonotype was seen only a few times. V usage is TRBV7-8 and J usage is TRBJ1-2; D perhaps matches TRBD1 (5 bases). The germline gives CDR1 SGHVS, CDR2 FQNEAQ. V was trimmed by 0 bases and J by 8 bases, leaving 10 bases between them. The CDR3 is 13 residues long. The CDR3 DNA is TGTGCCAGCAGCTTAGCCGGGGCAGGGGGCTACACCTTC. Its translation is CASSLAGAGGYTF.

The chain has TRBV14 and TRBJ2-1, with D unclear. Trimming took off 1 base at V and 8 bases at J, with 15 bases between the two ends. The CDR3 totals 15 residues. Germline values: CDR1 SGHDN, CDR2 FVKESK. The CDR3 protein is CASSQGARTLDEQFF. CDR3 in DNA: TGTGCCAGCAGCCAAGGGGCCAGGACGTTGGATGAGCAGTTCTTC.

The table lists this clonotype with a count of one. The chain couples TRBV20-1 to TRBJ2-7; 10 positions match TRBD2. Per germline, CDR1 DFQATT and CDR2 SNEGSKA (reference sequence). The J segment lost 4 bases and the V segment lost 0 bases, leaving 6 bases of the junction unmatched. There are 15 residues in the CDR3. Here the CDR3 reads CSARDFLAGAYEQYF. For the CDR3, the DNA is TGCAGTGCTAGAGATTTTCTAGCGGGAGCTTACGAGCAGTACTTC.

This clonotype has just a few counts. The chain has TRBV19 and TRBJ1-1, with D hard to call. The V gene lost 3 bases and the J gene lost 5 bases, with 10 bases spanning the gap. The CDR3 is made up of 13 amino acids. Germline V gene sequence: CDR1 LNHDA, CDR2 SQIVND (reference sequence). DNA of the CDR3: TGTGCCAGTAGTATTTCTCCGTGGACTGAAGCTTTCTTT. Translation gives CASSISPWTEAFF.

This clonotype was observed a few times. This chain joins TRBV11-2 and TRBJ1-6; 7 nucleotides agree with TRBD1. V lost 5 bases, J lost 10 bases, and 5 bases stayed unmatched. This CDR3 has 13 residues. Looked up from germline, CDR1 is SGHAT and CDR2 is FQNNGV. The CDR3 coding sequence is TGTGCCAGCAGCCAGGGGGTACAGTCACCCCTCCACTTT. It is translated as CASSQGVQSPLHF.

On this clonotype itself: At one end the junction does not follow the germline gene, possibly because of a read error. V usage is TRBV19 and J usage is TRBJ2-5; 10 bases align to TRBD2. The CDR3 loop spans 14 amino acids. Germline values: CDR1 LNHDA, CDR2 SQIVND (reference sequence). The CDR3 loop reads CASNQAGGEETQYF. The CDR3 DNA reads TGTGCAAGTAATCAAGCGGGAGGGGAGGAGACCCAGTACTTC.

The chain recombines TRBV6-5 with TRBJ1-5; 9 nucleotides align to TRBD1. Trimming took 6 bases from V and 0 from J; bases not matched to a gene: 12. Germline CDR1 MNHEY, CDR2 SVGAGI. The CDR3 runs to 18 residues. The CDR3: CASSQQGAPRSSNQPQHF. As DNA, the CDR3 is TGTGCCAGCAGCCAACAGGGGGCGCCGAGAAGTAGCAATCAGCCCCAGCATTTT.

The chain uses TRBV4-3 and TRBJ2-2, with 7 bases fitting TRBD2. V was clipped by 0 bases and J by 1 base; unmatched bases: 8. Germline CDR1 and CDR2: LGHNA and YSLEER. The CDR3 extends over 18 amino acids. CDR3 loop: CASSQDDIERENTGELFF. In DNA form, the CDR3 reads TGCGCCAGCAGCCAAGATGATATCGAGCGGGAGAACACCGGGGAGCTGTTTTTT.

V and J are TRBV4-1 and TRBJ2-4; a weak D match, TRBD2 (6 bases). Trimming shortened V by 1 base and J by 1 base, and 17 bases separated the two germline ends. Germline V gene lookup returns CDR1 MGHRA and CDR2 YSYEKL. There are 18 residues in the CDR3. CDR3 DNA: TGCGCCAGCAGCCAAGGAATTCGGGAGTGGGCGGCCAAAAACATTCAGTACTTC. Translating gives CASSQGIREWAAKNIQYF.

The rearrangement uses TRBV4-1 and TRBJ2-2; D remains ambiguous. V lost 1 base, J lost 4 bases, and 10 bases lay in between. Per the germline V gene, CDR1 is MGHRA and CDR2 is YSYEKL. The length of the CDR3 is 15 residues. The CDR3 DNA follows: TGCGCCAGCAGCCAAGTGTGGTCTTTCACCGGGGAGCTGTTTTTT. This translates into CASSQVWSFTGELFF.